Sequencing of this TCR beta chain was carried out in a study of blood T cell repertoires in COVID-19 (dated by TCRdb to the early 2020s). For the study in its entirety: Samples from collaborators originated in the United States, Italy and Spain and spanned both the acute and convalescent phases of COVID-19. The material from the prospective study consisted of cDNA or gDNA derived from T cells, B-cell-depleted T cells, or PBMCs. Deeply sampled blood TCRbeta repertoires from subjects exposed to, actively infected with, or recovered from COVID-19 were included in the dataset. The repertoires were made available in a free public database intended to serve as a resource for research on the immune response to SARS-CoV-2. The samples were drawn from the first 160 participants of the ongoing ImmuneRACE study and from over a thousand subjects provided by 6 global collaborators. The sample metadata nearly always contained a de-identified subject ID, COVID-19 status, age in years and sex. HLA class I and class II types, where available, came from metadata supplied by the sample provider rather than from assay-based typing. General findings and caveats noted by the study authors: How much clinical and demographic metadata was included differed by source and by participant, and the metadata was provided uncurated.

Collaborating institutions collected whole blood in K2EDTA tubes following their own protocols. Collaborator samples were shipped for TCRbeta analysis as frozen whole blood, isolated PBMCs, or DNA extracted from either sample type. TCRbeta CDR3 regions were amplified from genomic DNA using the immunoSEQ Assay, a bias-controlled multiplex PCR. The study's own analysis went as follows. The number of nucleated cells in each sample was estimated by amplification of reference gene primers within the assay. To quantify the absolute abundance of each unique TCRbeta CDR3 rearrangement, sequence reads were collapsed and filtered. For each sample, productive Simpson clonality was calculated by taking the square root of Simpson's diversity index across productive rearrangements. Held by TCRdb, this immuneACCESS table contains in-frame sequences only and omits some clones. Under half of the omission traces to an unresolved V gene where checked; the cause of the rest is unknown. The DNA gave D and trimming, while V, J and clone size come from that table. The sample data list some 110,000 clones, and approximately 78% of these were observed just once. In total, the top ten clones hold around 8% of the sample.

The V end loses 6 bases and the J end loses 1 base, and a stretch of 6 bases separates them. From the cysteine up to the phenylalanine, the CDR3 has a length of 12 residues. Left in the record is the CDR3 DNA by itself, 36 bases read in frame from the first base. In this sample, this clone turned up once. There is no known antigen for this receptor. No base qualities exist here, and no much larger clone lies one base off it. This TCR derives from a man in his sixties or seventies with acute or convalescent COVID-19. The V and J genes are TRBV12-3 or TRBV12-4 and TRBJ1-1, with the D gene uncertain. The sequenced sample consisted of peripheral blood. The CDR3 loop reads CASSLSNTEAFF. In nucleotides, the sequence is TGTGCCAGCAGCCTCTCGAACACTGAAGCTTTCTTT.